The T cell receptor beta chain described here comes from a study of blood T cell repertoires in COVID-19. Study-wide context: Samples representing acute and convalescent COVID-19 were sourced from the United States, Italy and Spain.

Per the authors' pipeline: Reference gene primer amplification in the assay estimated nucleated cell counts. The repertoire was sequenced with immunoSEQ multiplex PCR; TCRdb's copy has only in-frame clones and lacks some. V and J calls and clone size are copied from that table; D and trimming were computed from the DNA. This table has about 140,000 clones, about four fifths appearing once. The junction had 8 bases not matched to a gene; V was cut back by 3 bases and J by 4 bases. The germline CDR1 and CDR2 sequences are SGHRS and YFSETQ. This CDR3 has 15 residues. Sequencing input: peripheral blood. This chain links TRBV5-1 with TRBJ2-5; 8 bases align to TRBD2. The receptor was derived from a woman older than 75 in a cohort sampled during active or convalescent COVID-19. The CDR3 here is CASSSGLGNAETQYF. In DNA form, the CDR3 reads TGCGCCAGCAGCTCGGGACTAGGGAACGCAGAGACCCAGTACTTC.